This TCR beta chain emerged from a study of blood T cell repertoires in COVID-19. Study-wide background: The study drew acute and convalescent COVID-19 samples from the United States, Italy and Spain. In each case, the material was cDNA or gDNA derived from T cells, B-cell-depleted T cells, or PBMCs.

This clone was recorded once. Using immunoSEQ multiplex PCR, the repertoire was profiled, and TCRdb retains in-frame clones only, with some absent. Of fewer than 25,000 clones listed, 86% are singletons. Looked up from germline, CDR1 is SQVTM and CDR2 is ANQGSEA. There are 15 residues in the CDR3. Trimming removed 8 bases at V and 3 bases at J, with 20 bases between. This clonotype was sampled from a human donor with acute or convalescent COVID-19. The donor label of this sample is uncertain. The chain links TRBV29-1 to TRBJ2-4, with TRBD1 as a possible D gene (5 bases). The sequencing sample was made of peripheral blood. The CDR3 protein is CSPFSSRENKNIQYF. CDR3 bases: TGCAGCCCTTTCTCCAGCAGGGAAAACAAAAACATTCAGTACTTC.